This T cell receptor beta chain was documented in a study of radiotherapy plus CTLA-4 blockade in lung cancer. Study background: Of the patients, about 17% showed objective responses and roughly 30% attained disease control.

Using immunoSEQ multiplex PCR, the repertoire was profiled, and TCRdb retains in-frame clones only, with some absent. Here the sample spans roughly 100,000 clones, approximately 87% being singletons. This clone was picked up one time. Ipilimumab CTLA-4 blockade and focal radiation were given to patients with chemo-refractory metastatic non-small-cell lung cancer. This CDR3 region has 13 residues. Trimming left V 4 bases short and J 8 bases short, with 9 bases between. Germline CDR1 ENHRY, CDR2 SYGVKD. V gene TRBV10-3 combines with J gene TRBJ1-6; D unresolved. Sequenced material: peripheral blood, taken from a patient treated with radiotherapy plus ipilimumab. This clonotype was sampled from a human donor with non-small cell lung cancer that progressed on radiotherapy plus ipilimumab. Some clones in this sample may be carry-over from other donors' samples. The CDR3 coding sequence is TGTGCCATCAGTGGGGCAGAGGATTCACCCCTCCACTTT. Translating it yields CAISGAEDSPLHF.